A selection of T cell receptor beta chains follows, all from one sample in a study of regulatory T cells in long-lasting Graves disease. TCRdb processed the multiplex PCR reads anew with MiXCR; each CDR3 protein has one entry. The sample consists of 300,000 to 400,000 distinct CDR3 sequences, roughly 17% of them appearing once. The same data also contributed to another study, on T cells in Graves' hyperthyroidism and ophthalmopathy.

The sequencing used peripheral blood mononuclear cells (PBMCs), collected at new diagnosis, from a patient treated with antithyroid drugs. The receptors derive from a middle-aged man with Graves disease. Each CDR3 is given with its conserved first and last residue. The D gene is left open where the match is weak. Some rows mark clone size as missing; the rest say once, few, many or name a class of expanded clone.

>many|TRBV14|TRBD2|TRBJ2-1
CASSQDLGLAVYNEQFF
TGTGCCAGCAGCCAAGATCTAGGACTAGCGGTGTACAATGAGCAGTTCTTC
>many|TRBV20-1|NA|TRBJ2-3
CSASRAAASTDTQYF
TGCAGTGCTAGCCGGGCGGCAGCTAGCACAGATACGCAGTATTTT
>many|TRBV20-1|TRBD2|TRBJ2-5
CSAMGLTSGETQYF
TGCAGTGCCATGGGATTGACTAGCGGGGAGACCCAGTACTTC
>NA|TRBV19|NA|TRBJ2-5
CASSIVMGHQETQYF
TGTGCCAGTAGTATCGTCATGGGCCATCAAGAGACCCAGTACTTC
>many|TRBV10-3|TRBD1|TRBJ2-1
CAIGRGILTSYNEQFF
TGTGCCATCGGCAGGGGGATTCTTACAAGCTACAATGAGCAGTTCTTC
>many|TRBV2|TRBD1|TRBJ2-5
CASRNRDRIETQYF
TGTGCCAGCAGGAACCGGGACAGAATAGAGACCCAGTACTTC
>many|TRBV14|TRBD1|TRBJ1-1
CASSQATGLNTEAFF
TGTGCCAGCAGCCAAGCGACAGGGCTTAACACTGAAGCTTTCTTT
>few|TRBV6-2/TRBV6-3|NA|TRBJ1-6
CASSYSSGGRLHF
TGTGCCAGCAGTTACTCCTCGGGGGGTCGCCTCCACTTT
>few|TRBV24-1|NA|TRBJ1-2
CATSDLQANYGYTF
TGTGCCACCAGTGATTTGCAGGCGAACTATGGCTACACCTTC
>NA|TRBV5-1|TRBD1|TRBJ2-7
CASSFTGGEQYF
TGCGCCAGCAGCTTCACAGGGGGCGAGCAGTACTTC
>many|TRBV30|NA|TRBJ2-7
CAWTRQDSYEQYF
TGTGCCTGGACCAGACAGGACTCCTACGAGCAGTACTTC
>many|TRBV2|NA|TRBJ2-5
CASWEGVGETQYF
TGTGCCAGCTGGGAAGGGGTCGGGGAGACCCAGTACTTC
>many|TRBV27|TRBD1|TRBJ2-3
CASSFHRGSTDTQYF
TGTGCCAGCAGTTTTCACAGGGGTAGCACAGATACGCAGTATTTT
>NA|TRBV20-1|TRBD1|TRBJ2-2
CSALSARDRVTGELFF
TGCAGTGCTTTAAGTGCCCGGGACAGGGTCACCGGGGAGCTGTTTTTT
>many|TRBV4-2|NA|TRBJ1-1
CASSQEQGRAFF
TGTGCCAGCAGCCAAGAACAGGGACGAGCTTTCTTT
>many|TRBV18|NA|TRBJ2-7
CASSPYGGGGRYEQYF
TGTGCCAGCTCACCCTACGGGGGAGGGGGACGGTACGAGCAGTACTTC
>many|TRBV9|NA|TRBJ2-1
CASSVDEGGSYNEQFF
TGTGCCAGCAGCGTAGATGAGGGGGGCTCCTACAATGAGCAGTTCTTC
>NA|TRBV4-1|NA|TRBJ2-5
CASSQPRSSIKTQYF
TGCGCCAGCAGCCAACCCCGCAGTTCGATAAAGACCCAGTACTTC
>many|TRBV28|TRBD2|TRBJ2-5
CASSIGTSGAYQETQYF
TGTGCCAGCAGTATCGGGACTAGCGGGGCGTACCAAGAGACCCAGTACTTC
>many|TRBV14|NA|TRBJ1-6
CASSPGQGGSPLHF
TGTGCCAGCAGTCCCGGGCAGGGAGGATCACCCCTCCACTTT
>many|TRBV4-1|TRBD1|TRBJ2-5
CASSHPQGGGRETQYF
TGCGCCAGCAGCCACCCACAGGGGGGTGGACGAGAGACCCAGTACTTC
>many|TRBV20-1|TRBD1|TRBJ2-7
CSASFGQGAREQYF
TGCAGTGCTAGTTTCGGACAGGGGGCTCGGGAGCAGTACTTC
>many|TRBV7-2|NA|TRBJ1-5
CASSETGLQPQHF
TGTGCCAGCAGCGAAACAGGGCTTCAGCCCCAGCATTTT